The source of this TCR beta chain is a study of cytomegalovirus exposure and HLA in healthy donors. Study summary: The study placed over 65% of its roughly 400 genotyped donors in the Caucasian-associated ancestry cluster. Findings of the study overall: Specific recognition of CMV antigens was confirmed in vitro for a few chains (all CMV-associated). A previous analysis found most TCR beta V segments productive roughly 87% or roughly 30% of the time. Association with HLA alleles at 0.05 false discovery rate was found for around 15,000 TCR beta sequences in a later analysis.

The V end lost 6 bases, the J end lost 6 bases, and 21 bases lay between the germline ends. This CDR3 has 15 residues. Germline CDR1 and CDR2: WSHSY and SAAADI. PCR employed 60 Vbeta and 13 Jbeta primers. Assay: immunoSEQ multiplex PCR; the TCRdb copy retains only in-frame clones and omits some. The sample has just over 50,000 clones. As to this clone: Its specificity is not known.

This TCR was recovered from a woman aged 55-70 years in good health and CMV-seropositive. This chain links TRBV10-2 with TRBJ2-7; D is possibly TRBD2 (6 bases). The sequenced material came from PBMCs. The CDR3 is CASRPSGTYGVEQYF. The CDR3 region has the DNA TGCGCCAGCAGGCCTTCCGGGACTTACGGGGTCGAGCAGTACTTC.